Presented here are 23 T cell receptor beta chains from one specimen sequenced in a study of CXCR3-negative and CXCR3-positive naive CD8 T cells. All TRB cDNA libraries came from 5' RACE performed with UMI labels. From the 5' RACE reads, TCRdb lists one entry per CDR3 protein and no DNA. Its clone listing holds more than 70,000 distinct CDR3 sequences. General study findings and limits: CXCR3-expressing naive cells carried TRB CDR3s more hydrophobic than those of CXCR3-negative naive cells.

These receptors are not linked to any known antigen. Source material: naive CXCR3+ CD8+ T cells from blood. Subset of the sample: CD45RO-CCR7+CD27+CD95- naive CD8+ T cells expressing CXCR3 (TNR3+). The receptors here all came from a human donor in good health. Some clones in this sample may be carry-over from other donors' samples.

The chain recombines TRBV15 with TRBJ2-1. The germline V gene has CDR1 LNHNV and CDR2 YYDKDF (reference sequence). The CDR3 length is 15 residues. The CDR3 here is CATSREGSYYNEQFF.

The rearrangement joins TRBV5-1 to TRBJ1-1; with no DNA, the TCRdb D assignment of TRBD1 cannot be verified. Germline values: CDR1 SGHRS, CDR2 YFSETQ. The CDR3 length is 13 residues. The CDR3 loop reads CASSERQGVEAFF.

This rearrangement joins TRBV7-9 to TRBJ2-7. This CDR3 spans 12 amino acids. Germline values: CDR1 SEHNR, CDR2 FQNEAQ (reference sequence). CDR3 protein: CASMAIGDEQYF.

V and J are TRBV6-1 and TRBJ1-1. Germline V gene lookup returns CDR1 MNHNS and CDR2 SASEGT. The CDR3 spans 14 residues. This chain's CDR3 is CASTAQFGNTEAFF.

The chain uses TRBV7-9 and TRBJ1-5; checking the TCRdb D call of TRBD1 is not possible without DNA. This CDR3 has 16 residues. CDR1 SEHNR and CDR2 FQNEAQ come from the germline V gene (reference sequence). CDR3 sequence: CASSPTGQSTSQPQHF.

This sequence joins TRBV10-2 and TRBJ2-2; TCRdb's D call of TRBD1 is untestable without DNA. CDR1 and CDR2 from the germline V gene are WSHSY and SAAADI. CDR3 length: 15 amino acids. The CDR3 sequence is CASRVAGEDTGELFF.

The V gene is TRBV5-1, the J gene TRBJ1-4; absent DNA, TCRdb's TRBD1 call cannot be checked. CDR1 is SGHRS and CDR2 is YFSETQ in the germline V gene. This CDR3 is 19 amino acids long. This CDR3 is CASSLSSQGSNPTNEKLFF.

The V call is TRBV7-6, the J call TRBJ1-2. This CDR3 is built from 15 residues. CDR1 SGHVS and CDR2 FNYEAQ come from the germline V gene. The CDR3 region is CASSSRQGANYGYTF.

This sequence joins TRBV7-2 and TRBJ2-7; TCRdb's assignment of TRBD1 cannot be checked, as there is no DNA. This CDR3 has 14 amino acids. Germline V gene lookup returns CDR1 SGHTA and CDR2 FQGNSA. The CDR3: CASSLGDISYEQYF.

The chain uses TRBV29-1 and TRBJ2-5; the D call of TRBD1 rests on TCRdb alone, since no DNA is present to check it. The CDR3 consists of 14 residues. Germline V CDR1 and CDR2: SQVTM, ANQGSEA. The CDR3 loop reads CSVLVAGTAETQYF.

The chain has TRBV27 and TRBJ2-7; TCRdb calls TRBD1, which cannot be checked without DNA. CDR1 and CDR2 (germline): MNHEY, SMNVEV (reference sequence). This CDR3 is built from 13 residues. Here the CDR3 reads CASRPGTPSEQYF.

The J gene is TRBJ2-6, the V gene TRBV28. Germline assignment: CDR1 MDHEN and CDR2 SYDVKM. The CDR3 length is 15 residues. The CDR3: CASSLSSSGANVLTF.

The gene calls are TRBV5-1 and TRBJ2-2; TCRdb's D call of TRBD1 is untestable without DNA. Germline CDR1 and CDR2: SGHRS and YFSETQ. The CDR3 length is 18 residues. The CDR3 reads CASSLGAPGQGNTGELFF.

The rearrangement uses TRBV7-9 and TRBJ2-5; TCRdb indicates TRBD2, and absent DNA this call remains unverified. Germline loops: CDR1 SEHNR, CDR2 FQNEAQ (reference sequence). The CDR3 contains 11 residues. The CDR3 spells CASSQGTSKYF.

The CDR3 region is CASSPISHTEAFF. The V and J genes are TRBV27 and TRBJ1-1. Germline CDR1 reads MNHEY; CDR2 reads SMNVEV (reference sequence). The CDR3 totals 13 residues.

This chain joins TRBV5-1 and TRBJ1-1; TCRdb gives TRBD1 as the D gene, but with no DNA this cannot be confirmed. The CDR3 has 14 residues. In germline, CDR1 is SGHRS, CDR2 YFSETQ. CDR3 protein: CASSAGQGTPEAFF.

J is TRBJ2-1 and V is TRBV5-1; TCRdb reports TRBD2, a call that lacks DNA to check it against. Germline V gene data show CDR1 as SGHRS and CDR2 as YFSETQ. The CDR3 consists of 19 residues. CDR3 in amino acids: CASSYLLAGEGGPYNEQFF.

This rearrangement joins TRBV12-3 or TRBV12-4 to TRBJ2-5; TCRdb gives TRBD1 as the D gene, but with no DNA this cannot be confirmed. The CDR3 contains 13 residues. The CDR3 here is CASAQGRWETQYF.

This chain connects TRBV7-2 to TRBJ1-3; no DNA is available, so the TRBD1 call from TCRdb remains unchecked. The CDR3 has 15 amino acids. Per germline, CDR1 SGHTA and CDR2 FQGNSA. The CDR3 is CASSLDRASGNTIYF.

The CDR3 loop is CASRLRVAHEQYF. J is TRBJ2-7 and V is TRBV19. The CDR3 runs to 13 residues. From germline, CDR1 is LNHDA and CDR2 SQIVND (reference sequence).

CDR3 residues: CASSPDSRSSYNEQFF. The gene calls are TRBV18 and TRBJ2-1. This CDR3 comprises 16 residues. In germline, CDR1 is KGHSH, CDR2 LQKENI.

The chain combines TRBV12-3 or TRBV12-4 with TRBJ2-7; no DNA is available, so the TRBD1 call from TCRdb remains unchecked. The CDR3 has 16 residues. CDR3 sequence: CASSFISGENIYEQYF.

The chain combines TRBV5-1 with TRBJ2-1; absent DNA, TCRdb's TRBD2 call cannot be checked. CDR1 is SGHRS and CDR2 is YFSETQ in the germline V gene. The CDR3 extends over 15 amino acids. The chain's CDR3 is CASRLSGLADNEQFF.